This TCR beta chain stems from a study of OX40 agonist ivuxolimab in advanced cancers. CDR1 and CDR2 (germline): SGHTA, FQGNSA. The CDR3 totals 14 residues. The V and J ends lost 5 bases and 1 base respectively, with 11 bases between them. Patients with a history of autoimmune disease or on systemic immunosuppression were excluded. Sequenced by immunoSEQ multiplex PCR; TCRdb stores in-frame clones only, minus some. The table lists under 55,000 clones, about 89% of them singletons. The rearrangement uses TRBV7-2 and TRBJ1-1; D is undetermined. The sample here was CD4+ or CD8+ T cells sorted from blood, taken in a trial of the OX40 agonist ivuxolimab. The sequence was obtained from an adult with an advanced solid tumor such as melanoma, head and neck, liver or kidney cancer. The CDR3 DNA reads TGTGCCAGCAGCCCCACAGTACGGAACACTGAAGCTTTCTTT. Translating it yields CASSPTVRNTEAFF. Together with reference TRBV7-2 and TRBJ1-1, the CDR3 gives the full variable domain: GAGVSQSPSNKVTEKGKDVELRCDPISGHTALYWYRQSLGQGLEFLIYFQGNSAPDKSGLPSDRFSAERTGGSVSTLTIQRTQQEDSAVYLCASSPTVRNTEAFFGQGTRLTVV.